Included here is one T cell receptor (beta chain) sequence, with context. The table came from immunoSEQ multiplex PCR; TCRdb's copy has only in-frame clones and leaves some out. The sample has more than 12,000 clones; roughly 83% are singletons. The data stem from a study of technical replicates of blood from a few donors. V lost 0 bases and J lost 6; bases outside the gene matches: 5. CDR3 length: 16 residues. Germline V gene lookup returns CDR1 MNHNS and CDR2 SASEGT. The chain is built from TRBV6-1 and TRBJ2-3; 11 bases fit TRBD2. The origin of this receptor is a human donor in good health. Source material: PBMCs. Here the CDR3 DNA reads TGTGCCAGCAGTGAAGCCTTAGCGGGGGGGCAGGATACGCAGTATTTT. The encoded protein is CASSEALAGGQDTQYF.